These 23 T cell receptor beta chains share one sample of origin, sequenced in a study of neoadjuvant anti-PD-1 for oral cavity cancer. The repertoire was sequenced with immunoSEQ multiplex PCR; TCRdb's copy has only in-frame clones and lacks some. Altogether approximately 35,000 clones are present, roughly 89% being singletons, with the ten largest covering 3.5%. The starting material was PBMCs, obtained before nivolumab (anti-PD-1) treatment. The receptors were sampled from a person aged 35-79 years with oral cavity squamous cell carcinoma.

This chain connects TRBV6-1 to TRBJ1-5, with D perhaps TRBD1 (5 bases). V gave up 3 bases and J gave up 7 bases, with 16 bases separating them. CDR1 is MNHNS, CDR2 SASEGT, per germline. The CDR3 runs 15 residues. CDR3 residues: CASSERGQGGQPQHF. The CDR3 DNA reads as TGTGCCAGCAGTGAGCGTGGGCAGGGAGGACAGCCCCAGCATTTT.

The chain has TRBV7-2 and TRBJ2-3; the match to TRBD2 covers 7 bases. The CDR3 has 15 amino acids. V lost 4 bases and J lost 7; bases outside the gene matches: 11. Germline V gene sequence: CDR1 SGHTA, CDR2 FQGNSA. CDR3 protein: CASSSRGGGYHTQYF. The CDR3 nucleotides read TGTGCCAGCAGCTCCCGGGGCGGGGGTTATCATACGCAGTATTTT.

This chain joins TRBV10-2 and TRBJ1-2, with D uncertain. Per the germline V gene, CDR1 is WSHSY and CDR2 is SAAADI. The CDR3 sequence is 13 residues long. The germline V and J ends were trimmed by 6 bases and 3 bases, with 11 bases remaining between them. The CDR3 DNA reads as TGCGCCAGCAGCCCCGACGGTTACTATGGCTACACCTTC. It encodes CASSPDGYYGYTF.

The chain has TRBV5-1 and TRBJ1-3, with 9 nucleotides matching TRBD1. This CDR3 contains 15 residues. The germline V gene encodes CDR1 SGHRS and CDR2 YFSETQ. The junction had 4 bases not matched to a gene; V was cut back by 4 bases and J by 2 bases. The CDR3 coding sequence is TGCGCCAGCAGCCCCGGGACAGGGCCTGGAAACACCATATATTTT. It is translated as CASSPGTGPGNTIYF.

V gene TRBV5-1 combines with J gene TRBJ2-3; D perhaps matches TRBD2 (6 bases). CDR1 and CDR2 (germline): SGHRS, YFSETQ. The CDR3 sequence is 17 residues long. Trimming left V 0 bases short and J 0 bases short, with 14 bases between. The CDR3 spells CASSLAPSVPSTDTQYF. DNA for the CDR3: TGCGCCAGCAGCTTGGCCCCTAGCGTCCCTAGCACAGATACGCAGTATTTT.

This CDR3 reads CSVAGGKSSYEQYF. CDR3 nucleotide sequence: TGCAGCGTTGCTGGGGGGAAGAGCTCCTACGAGCAGTACTTC. The V call is TRBV29-1, the J call TRBJ2-7; D might be TRBD2 (6 bases). Trimming took off 4 bases at V and 0 bases at J, with 13 bases between the two ends. The CDR3 totals 14 residues. Germline values: CDR1 SQVTM, CDR2 ANQGSEA.

The chain recombines TRBV2 with TRBJ2-1, with D perhaps given as TRBD1 or TRBD2 (6 bases each). The CDR3 extends over 16 amino acids. Germline V gene sequence: CDR1 SNHLY, CDR2 FYNNEI. Trimming took off 6 bases at V and 3 bases at J, with 18 bases between the two ends. CDR3 sequence reads: CASREGGGSRYNEQFF. CDR3 DNA: TGTGCCAGCAGGGAGGGGGGAGGAAGCCGCTACAATGAGCAGTTCTTC.

DNA for the CDR3: TGCGCCAGCAGCCAAGAGGGACAGGGATATGGCTACACCTTC. Translated, it gives CASSQEGQGYGYTF. V usage is TRBV4-3 and J usage is TRBJ1-2; TRBD1 matches at 9 bases. Germline V gene sequence: CDR1 LGHNA, CDR2 YSLEER. V trimming: 0 bases; J trimming: 5 bases; junction bases outside the gene matches: 1. The CDR3 has 14 residues.

The J gene is TRBJ2-3, the V gene TRBV9; 8 bases are a match to TRBD2. This CDR3 contains 15 residues. CDR1 SGDLS and CDR2 YYNGEE come from the germline V gene. V shed 6 bases and J 4 bases; nucleotides not matched to a gene: 10. The CDR3 here is CASKETSDMADTQYF. In DNA form, the CDR3 reads TGTGCCAGCAAGGAGACTAGCGATATGGCAGATACGCAGTATTTT.

This clone is a singleton in its sample. The chain uses TRBV19 and TRBJ2-7, with D tentatively TRBD1 (5 bases). Per the germline V gene, CDR1 is LNHDA and CDR2 is SQIVND (reference sequence). Trimming shortened V by 3 bases and J by 2 bases, and 17 bases separated the two germline ends. CDR3 length: 16 residues. The CDR3 DNA follows: TGTGCCAGTAGTATGGGTGGGGCAGGTTCGGCCTACGAGCAGTACTTC. This encodes CASSMGGAGSAYEQYF.

The V gene is TRBV6-1, the J gene TRBJ1-1; perhaps TRBD1 as D (5 bases). CDR1 and CDR2 from the germline V gene are MNHNS and SASEGT. The CDR3 sequence is 15 residues long. V was clipped by 3 bases and J by 0 bases, with 11 bases between them. The CDR3 DNA is TGTGCCAGCAGTGAGGGGACGGGATTGAACACTGAAGCTTTCTTT. This encodes CASSEGTGLNTEAFF.

This clone was counted once. The rearrangement joins TRBV4-3 to TRBJ1-4; TRBD1 aligns across 9 bases. Germline CDR1 and CDR2: LGHNA and YSLEER. The CDR3 contains 15 residues. J lost 7 bases, V lost 0 bases, and 3 bases had no gene match. The CDR3 coding sequence is TGCGCCAGCAGCCAAGACGGGACAGGGTTTGAAAAACTGTTTTTT. Translation gives CASSQDGTGFEKLFF.

The genes are TRBV4-1 and TRBJ1-2; TRBD1 agrees at 9 bases. The V and J ends lost 3 bases and 3 bases, in that order; junction bases with no gene match: 5. Germline V CDR1 and CDR2: MGHRA, YSYEKL. The CDR3 contains 15 residues. CDR3 sequence: CASSHVTGGDYGYTF. CDR3 bases: TGCGCCAGCAGCCACGTGACAGGGGGGGACTATGGCTACACCTTC.

V usage is TRBV7-2 and J usage is TRBJ1-5; D is undetermined. The CDR3 spans 15 residues. Germline V CDR1 and CDR2: SGHTA, FQGNSA. The V end was cut by 3 bases, the J end by 3 bases, with 12 bases between. The CDR3 region has the DNA TGTGCCAGCAGCTTGTCGTCAATCGTCAATCAGCCCCAGCATTTT. This translates into CASSLSSIVNQPQHF.

This clone was recorded only once. The CDR3 DNA reads TGTGCCAGCAGTTACTCGGCCAACACTGAAGCTTTCTTT. Its protein product is CASSYSANTEAFF. The chain uses TRBV6-6 and TRBJ1-1; D is unclear. Trimming stripped 0 bases from V and 2 bases from J, with 4 bases between. Per the germline V gene, CDR1 is MNHNY and CDR2 is SVGAGI (reference sequence). The CDR3 totals 13 residues.

This clone was seen a single time. The J gene is TRBJ1-5, the V gene TRBV30; D possibly corresponds to TRBD1 (5 bases). Germline-derived CDR1 and CDR2 are GTSNPN and SVGIG (reference sequence). The CDR3 runs 14 residues. Between the trimmed V and J ends, which lost 3 bases and 4 bases, there was a span of 13 bases. The CDR3 DNA reads TGTGCCTGGAGCCGAAGGGGTCAAAATCAGCCCCAGCATTTT. Translated, it gives CAWSRRGQNQPQHF.

The chain has TRBV5-1 and TRBJ2-1, with no clear D. V shed 4 bases and J shed 6 bases, with 8 bases lying between them. In germline, CDR1 is SGHRS, CDR2 YFSETQ. The CDR3 is 12 residues long. CDR3 nucleotide sequence: TGCGCCAGCAGCGAACTGGGCAATGAGCAGTTCTTC. It codes for CASSELGNEQFF.

V gene TRBV19 combines with J gene TRBJ2-7; D remains ambiguous. Germline CDR1 is LNHDA and CDR2 is SQIVND (reference sequence). Trimming shortened V by 1 base and J by 2 bases, and 9 bases separated the two germline ends. The CDR3 runs 14 residues. CDR3 region: CASSIGSLTYEQYF. The DNA of the CDR3 is TGTGCCAGTAGTATAGGTAGTCTGACCTACGAGCAGTACTTC. Based on the CDR3 plus reference TRBV19 and TRBJ2-7, the full variable domain is DGGITQSPKYLFRKEGQNVTLSCEQNLNHDAMYWYRQDPGQGLRLIYYSQIVNDFQKGDIAEGYSVSREKKESFPLTVTSAQKNPTAFYLCASSIGSLTYEQYFGPGTRLTVT.

V and J are TRBV5-8 and TRBJ2-7; 8 nucleotides align to TRBD1. Trimming took 2 bases from V and 6 from J; bases not matched to a gene: 10. Germline CDR1 and CDR2: SGHTS and YDEGEE. The CDR3 loop spans 15 amino acids. The CDR3 sequence is CASSFFPGQVGEQYF. The CDR3 DNA follows: TGTGCCAGCAGCTTTTTCCCGGGACAGGTGGGCGAGCAGTACTTC.

This chain connects TRBV23-1 to TRBJ1-5; possibly TRBD1 for D (5 bases). TRBV23-1 qualifies as an ORF whose function is uncertain. V lost 4 bases and J lost 0, with 19 bases in between. The CDR3 loop spans 18 amino acids. This CDR3 is CASSPQLTPGHSNQPQHF. As DNA, the CDR3 is TGCGCCAGCAGTCCCCAATTGACTCCAGGGCATAGCAATCAGCCCCAGCATTTT.

The V gene is TRBV2, the J gene TRBJ1-2; 8 nucleotides agree with TRBD1. The CDR3 sequence is 17 residues long. J lost 10 bases, V lost 6 bases, and 22 bases had no gene match. CDR1 is SNHLY and CDR2 is FYNNEI in the germline V gene. CDR3 in DNA: TGTGCCAGCAGCCCCCGGGACAGGAGTCAGCCCGCCGATGACTACACCTTC. It encodes CASSPRDRSQPADDYTF.

This chain joins TRBV7-2 and TRBJ2-1; 9 nucleotides align to TRBD1. CDR1 and CDR2 from the germline V gene are SGHTA and FQGNSA. Trimming at V came to 1 base and at J to 4 bases, leaving 2 bases not matched to a gene. The CDR3 length is 15 residues. The DNA of the CDR3 is TGTGCCAGCAGCTTAGGACAGGGGGGTTACAATGAGCAGTTCTTC. Translating it yields CASSLGQGGYNEQFF. Complete variable domain (other parts from reference TRBV7-2 and TRBJ2-1): GAGVSQSPSNKVTEKGKDVELRCDPISGHTALYWYRQSLGQGLEFLIYFQGNSAPDKSGLPSDRFSAERTGGSVSTLTIQRTQQEDSAVYLCASSLGQGGYNEQFFGPGTRLTVL.

The rearrangement joins TRBV11-2 to TRBJ1-2, with D hard to call. The CDR3 is 13 residues long. Germline loops: CDR1 SGHAT, CDR2 FQNNGV. Trimming removed 6 bases at V and 8 bases at J, with 16 bases between. The CDR3 sequence is CASSIGSGLGYTF. For the CDR3, the DNA is TGTGCCAGCAGTATAGGCTCGGGGTTAGGCTACACCTTC.